Below, 3 T cell receptor beta chains from the same sample are listed, as sequenced in a study of beta chain features in type 1 diabetes. Expressed TCRB transcripts were sequenced because the entire RNA isolate underwent reverse transcription. TCRdb keeps only in-frame clones here, not all; method: immunoSEQ multiplex PCR. The data show 450,000 to 550,000 clones, over 25% seen once. Input material: naive CD4+ T cells from blood. The source is a man younger than 35 in good health.

The V and J genes are TRBV7-3 and TRBJ2-1, with D maybe TRBD1 (6 bases). Trimming stripped 3 bases from V and 1 base from J, with 7 bases between. The CDR3 is 14 residues long. Germline V gene lookup returns CDR1 SGHTA and CDR2 FQGTGA. In DNA form, the CDR3 reads TGTGCCAGCAGCTTTCAGGGGTCCTACAATGAGCAGTTCTTC. Translated: CASSFQGSYNEQFF.

The rearrangement joins TRBV28 to TRBJ1-1; D is unresolved. The length of the CDR3 is 13 residues. The ends were cut back, 2 bases at V and 4 bases at J, with 8 bases in the middle. Germline-derived CDR1 and CDR2 are MDHEN and SYDVKM. The DNA of the CDR3 is TGTGCCAGCAGTTTACGGACCGGCACTGAAGCTTTCTTT. This gives the protein CASSLRTGTEAFF.

This chain links TRBV5-1 with TRBJ2-7; 12 nucleotides align to TRBD1. The CDR3 length is 16 residues. Germline V gene lookup returns CDR1 SGHRS and CDR2 YFSETQ. J lost 6 bases, V lost 4 bases, and 11 bases had no gene match. The CDR3 is CASSTKSGTGGSEQYF. DNA for the CDR3: TGCGCCAGCAGCACCAAGTCCGGGACAGGGGGCAGCGAGCAGTACTTC.